The present TCR beta chain was sequenced within a study of identical twins. This clonotype has at least ten counts. What it binds is not known. From the 5' RACE reads, TCRdb called clonotypes with MiXCR, one entry per CDR3 protein. The profile shows about 250,000 distinct CDR3 sequences, more than 12% of them singletons. Healthy Caucasians were all of the donors. The V gene's germline CDR1 is SGHVS and CDR2 FQNEAQ. V was trimmed by 5 bases and J by 2 bases, leaving 13 bases between them. The CDR3 runs to 14 residues. Study-wide points: Conclusions leaned on cross-sectional statistical analysis and did not track the same donors over time.

The gene calls are TRBV7-8 and TRBJ2-7, with D maybe TRBD1 (5 bases). The sequence came from a woman between 18 and 30 years old in good health. Sequencing used memory (CD45RO+) T cells sorted from blood. CDR3 residues: CASSPSTAPYEQYF. The DNA of the CDR3 is TGTGCCAGCAGCCCCTCGACAGCCCCCTACGAGCAGTACTTC. The full variable domain, with the rest looked up from reference TRBV7-8 and TRBJ2-7, is GAGVSQSPRYKVAKRGQDVALRCDPISGHVSLFWYQQALGQGPEFLTYFQNEAQLDKSGLPSDRFFAERPEGSVSTLKIQRTQQEDSAVYLCASSPSTAPYEQYFGPGTRLTVT.